One sample yielded the 5 T cell receptor beta chains listed below, sequenced in a study of circulating and synovial CD4+ cells in juvenile arthritis. Some clones are missing from TCRdb's copy, which holds only in-frame ones; the method was immunoSEQ multiplex PCR. This sample yields fewer than 35,000 clones, of which about 95% are seen a single time; approximately 0.16% belongs to the top ten. The sequenced sample was CD4+ T cells from blood. These receptors originate from a human donor with juvenile idiopathic arthritis.

The chain is built from TRBV5-4 and TRBJ1-3; no clear D. Trimming pared 5 bases from V and 1 base from J, leaving 10 bases between. Per the germline V gene, CDR1 is SGHNT and CDR2 is YYREEE (reference sequence). This CDR3 contains 14 residues. CDR3 nucleotide sequence: TGTGCCAGCAGTTCAGACACATCTGGAAACACCATATATTTT. It translates to CASSSDTSGNTIYF.

The gene calls are TRBV29-1 and TRBJ2-5; D may be TRBD1 (7 bases). This CDR3 has 15 amino acids. Germline V CDR1 and CDR2: SQVTM, ANQGSEA. The ends were cut back, 3 bases at V and 5 bases at J, with 19 bases in the middle. The CDR3 sequence is CSVEGRGGGEETQYF. Written as DNA, the CDR3 is TGCAGCGTTGAGGGTAGAGGGGGCGGGGAGGAGACCCAGTACTTC.

The chain employs TRBV29-1 and TRBJ2-7, with D possibly TRBD2 on 5 matching bases. With 8 bases removed from V and 0 bases from J, the gap between germline ends came to 17 bases. The V gene's germline CDR1 is SQVTM and CDR2 ANQGSEA. The length of the CDR3 is 14 residues. CDR3 loop: CSPRGLKSSYEQYF. In nucleotides, the CDR3 is TGCAGCCCCCGAGGACTGAAGAGCTCCTACGAGCAGTACTTC.

This chain uses TRBV21-1 with TRBJ1-1; the table assigns TRBD1, which was not confirmed against the DNA. TRBV21-1 is marked as a pseudogene. This CDR3 contains 17 residues. This CDR3 reads CASSNLTGLKLNTEAFF. CDR3 DNA sequence: TGTGCCAGCAGCAACTTGACAGGCTTAAAACTTAACACTGAAGCTTTCTTT.

This clone was detected only once. DNA of the CDR3: TGTGCCAGCAGCGTAGCTCTTGTCGAACACACCTACAATGAGCAGTTCTTC. Its protein is CASSVALVEHTYNEQFF. V and J are TRBV9 and TRBJ2-1; D remains ambiguous. Trimming took off 0 bases at V and 2 bases at J, with 15 bases between the two ends. The CDR3 extends over 17 amino acids. Germline CDR1 is SGDLS and CDR2 is YYNGEE.